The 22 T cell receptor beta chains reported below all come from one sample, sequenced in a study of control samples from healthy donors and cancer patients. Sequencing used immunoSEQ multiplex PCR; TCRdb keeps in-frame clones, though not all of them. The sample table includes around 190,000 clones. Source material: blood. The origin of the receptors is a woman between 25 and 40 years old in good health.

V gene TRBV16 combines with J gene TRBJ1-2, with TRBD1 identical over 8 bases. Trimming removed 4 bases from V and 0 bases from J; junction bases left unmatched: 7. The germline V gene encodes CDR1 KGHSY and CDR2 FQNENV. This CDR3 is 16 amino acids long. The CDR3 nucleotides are TGTGCCAGCAGCCTACGACAGGGGAGAGCTAACTATGGCTACACCTTC. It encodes CASSLRQGRANYGYTF.

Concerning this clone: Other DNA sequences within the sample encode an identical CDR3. The CDR3 loop reads CASSLGSTEAFF. CDR3 sequence (DNA): TGCGCCAGCAGCTTGGGCAGCACTGAAGCTTTCTTT. The chain combines TRBV5-1 with TRBJ1-1; unclear D gene. The CDR3 runs 12 residues. The V end was cut by 0 bases, the J end by 4 bases, with 4 bases between. Germline values: CDR1 SGHRS, CDR2 YFSETQ.

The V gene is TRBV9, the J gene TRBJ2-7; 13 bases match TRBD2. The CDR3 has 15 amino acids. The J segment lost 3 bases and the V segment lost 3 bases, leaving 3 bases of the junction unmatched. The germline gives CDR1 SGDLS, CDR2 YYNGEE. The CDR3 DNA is TGTGCCAGCAGCGCAACTAGCGGGGGGGTCTACGAGCAGTACTTC. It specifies CASSATSGGVYEQYF.

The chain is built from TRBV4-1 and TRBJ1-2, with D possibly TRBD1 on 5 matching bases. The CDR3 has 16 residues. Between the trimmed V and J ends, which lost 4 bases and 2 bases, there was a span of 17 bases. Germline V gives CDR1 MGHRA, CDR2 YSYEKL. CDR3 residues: CASSPPTRTTNYGYTF. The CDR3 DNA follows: TGCGCCAGCAGCCCCCCAACCCGGACAACCAACTATGGCTACACCTTC.

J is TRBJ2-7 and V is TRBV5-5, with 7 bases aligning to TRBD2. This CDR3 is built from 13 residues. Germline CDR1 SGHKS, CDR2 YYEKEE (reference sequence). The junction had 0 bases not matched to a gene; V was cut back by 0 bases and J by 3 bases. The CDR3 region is CASSLGEGYEQYF. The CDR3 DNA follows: TGTGCCAGCAGCTTGGGGGAGGGCTACGAGCAGTACTTC.

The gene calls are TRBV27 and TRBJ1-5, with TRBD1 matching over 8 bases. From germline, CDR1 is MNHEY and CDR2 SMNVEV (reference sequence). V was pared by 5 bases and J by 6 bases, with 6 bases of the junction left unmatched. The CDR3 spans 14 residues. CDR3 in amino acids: CASSRRQGSQPQHF. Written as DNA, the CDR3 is TGTGCCAGCAGTCGTAGACAGGGGAGTCAGCCCCAGCATTTT.

CDR3: CASSLLGVRNEQYF. The DNA of the CDR3 is TGTGCCAGCAGCTTATTGGGGGTACGTAACGAGCAGTACTTC. The gene calls are TRBV7-2 and TRBJ2-7; possibly TRBD1 or TRBD2 for D (5 bases each). Between the trimmed V and J ends, which lost 2 bases and 5 bases, there was a span of 13 bases. The germline gives CDR1 SGHTA, CDR2 FQGNSA. The CDR3 loop spans 14 amino acids. Based on the CDR3 plus reference TRBV7-2 and TRBJ2-7, the full variable domain is GAGVSQSPSNKVTEKGKDVELRCDPISGHTALYWYRQSLGQGLEFLIYFQGNSAPDKSGLPSDRFSAERTGGSVSTLTIQRTQQEDSAVYLCASSLLGVRNEQYFGPGTRLTVT.

The CDR3 sequence: CASSPPGPGPTGELFF. For the CDR3, the DNA is TGTGCCAGCAGTCCTCCCGGGCCGGGACCGACCGGGGAGCTGTTTTTT. The chain uses TRBV28 and TRBJ2-2; D possibly uses TRBD1 or TRBD2 (5 bases each). The V gene lost 5 bases and the J gene lost 5 bases, with 18 bases spanning the gap. This CDR3 contains 16 residues. Looked up from germline, CDR1 is MDHEN and CDR2 is SYDVKM.

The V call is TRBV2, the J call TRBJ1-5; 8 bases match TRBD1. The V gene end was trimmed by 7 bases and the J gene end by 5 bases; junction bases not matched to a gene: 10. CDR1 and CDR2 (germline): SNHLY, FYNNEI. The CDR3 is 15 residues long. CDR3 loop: CASKIRTGIDQPQHF. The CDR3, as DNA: TGTGCCAGCAAAATTAGGACAGGGATAGATCAGCCCCAGCATTTT.

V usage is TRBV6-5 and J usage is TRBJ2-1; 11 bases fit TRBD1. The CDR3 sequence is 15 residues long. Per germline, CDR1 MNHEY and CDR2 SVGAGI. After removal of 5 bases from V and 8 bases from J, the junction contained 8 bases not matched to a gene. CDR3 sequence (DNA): TGTGCCAGCAGTCGGACAGGGGGCGCATTTGATGAGCAGTTCTTC. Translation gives CASSRTGGAFDEQFF.

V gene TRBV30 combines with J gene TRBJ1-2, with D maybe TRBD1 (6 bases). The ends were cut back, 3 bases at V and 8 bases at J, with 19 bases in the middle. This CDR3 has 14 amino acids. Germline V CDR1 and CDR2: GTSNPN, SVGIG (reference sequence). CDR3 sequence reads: CAWSSVTGPGGYTF. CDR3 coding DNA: TGTGCCTGGAGCTCAGTGACAGGTCCCGGGGGCTACACCTTC.

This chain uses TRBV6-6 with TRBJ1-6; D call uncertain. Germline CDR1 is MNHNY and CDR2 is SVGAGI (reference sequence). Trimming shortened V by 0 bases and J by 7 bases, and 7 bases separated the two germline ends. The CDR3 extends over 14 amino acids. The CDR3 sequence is CASSYSWQNSPLHF. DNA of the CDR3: TGTGCCAGCAGTTACTCGTGGCAGAATTCACCCCTCCACTTT.

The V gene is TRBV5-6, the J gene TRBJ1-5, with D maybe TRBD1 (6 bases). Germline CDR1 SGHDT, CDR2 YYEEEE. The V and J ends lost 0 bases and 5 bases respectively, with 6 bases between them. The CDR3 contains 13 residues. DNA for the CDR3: TGTGCCAGCAGCTTGGCAGGGGATCAGCCCCAGCATTTT. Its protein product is CASSLAGDQPQHF.

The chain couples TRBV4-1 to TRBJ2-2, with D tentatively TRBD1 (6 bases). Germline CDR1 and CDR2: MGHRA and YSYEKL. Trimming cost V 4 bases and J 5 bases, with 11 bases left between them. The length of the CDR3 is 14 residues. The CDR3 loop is CASSLLGATGELFF. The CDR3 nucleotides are TGCGCCAGCAGCCTACTGGGGGCGACCGGGGAGCTGTTTTTT.

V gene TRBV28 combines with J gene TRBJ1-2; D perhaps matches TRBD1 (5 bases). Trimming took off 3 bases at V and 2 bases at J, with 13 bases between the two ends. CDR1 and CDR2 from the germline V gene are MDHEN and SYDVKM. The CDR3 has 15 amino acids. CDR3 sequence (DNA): TGTGCCAGCAGTTTCGCCCACCGGGACAACTATGGCTACACCTTC. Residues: CASSFAHRDNYGYTF.

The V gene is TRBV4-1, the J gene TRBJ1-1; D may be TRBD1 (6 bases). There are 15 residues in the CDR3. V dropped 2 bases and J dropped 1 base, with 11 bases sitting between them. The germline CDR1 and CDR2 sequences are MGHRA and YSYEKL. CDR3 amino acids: CASSQHRDTNTEAFF. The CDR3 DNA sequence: TGCGCCAGCAGCCAACACAGGGATACGAACACTGAAGCTTTCTTT.

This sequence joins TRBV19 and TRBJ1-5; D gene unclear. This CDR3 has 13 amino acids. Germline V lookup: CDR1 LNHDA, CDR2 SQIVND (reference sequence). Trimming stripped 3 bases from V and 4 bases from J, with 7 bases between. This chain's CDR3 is CASSIGGNQPQHF. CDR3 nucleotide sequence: TGTGCCAGTAGTATTGGAGGGAATCAGCCCCAGCATTTT.

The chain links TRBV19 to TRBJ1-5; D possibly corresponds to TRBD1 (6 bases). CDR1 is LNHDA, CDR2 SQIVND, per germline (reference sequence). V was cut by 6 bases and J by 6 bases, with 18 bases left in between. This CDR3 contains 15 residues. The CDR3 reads CASRTGGRLFQPQHF. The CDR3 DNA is TGTGCCAGTAGGACGGGGGGCAGGCTATTTCAGCCCCAGCATTTT.

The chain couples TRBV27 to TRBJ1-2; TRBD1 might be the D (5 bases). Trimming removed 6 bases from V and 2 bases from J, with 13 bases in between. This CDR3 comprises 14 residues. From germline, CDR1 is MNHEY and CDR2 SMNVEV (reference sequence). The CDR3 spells CASRAPGINYGYTF. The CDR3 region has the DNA TGTGCCAGCAGAGCCCCAGGGATAAACTATGGCTACACCTTC.

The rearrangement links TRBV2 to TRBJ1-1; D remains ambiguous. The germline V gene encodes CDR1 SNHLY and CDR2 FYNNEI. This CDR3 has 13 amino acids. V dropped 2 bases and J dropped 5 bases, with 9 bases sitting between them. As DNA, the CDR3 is TGTGCCAGCAGTGAACGGTGGAGAACTGAAGCTTTCTTT. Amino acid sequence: CASSERWRTEAFF.

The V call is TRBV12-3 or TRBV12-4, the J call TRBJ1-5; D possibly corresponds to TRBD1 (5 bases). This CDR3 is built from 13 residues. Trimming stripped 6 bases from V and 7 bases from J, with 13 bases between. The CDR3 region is CASSSQGGQPQHF. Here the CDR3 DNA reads TGTGCCAGCAGCTCCCAGGGAGGGCAGCCCCAGCATTTT.

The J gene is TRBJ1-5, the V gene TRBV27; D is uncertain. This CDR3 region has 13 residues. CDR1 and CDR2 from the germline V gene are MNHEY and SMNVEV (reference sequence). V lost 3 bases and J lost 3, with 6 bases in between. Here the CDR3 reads CASSLAPNQPQHF. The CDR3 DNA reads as TGTGCCAGCAGTTTGGCGCCCAATCAGCCCCAGCATTTT.